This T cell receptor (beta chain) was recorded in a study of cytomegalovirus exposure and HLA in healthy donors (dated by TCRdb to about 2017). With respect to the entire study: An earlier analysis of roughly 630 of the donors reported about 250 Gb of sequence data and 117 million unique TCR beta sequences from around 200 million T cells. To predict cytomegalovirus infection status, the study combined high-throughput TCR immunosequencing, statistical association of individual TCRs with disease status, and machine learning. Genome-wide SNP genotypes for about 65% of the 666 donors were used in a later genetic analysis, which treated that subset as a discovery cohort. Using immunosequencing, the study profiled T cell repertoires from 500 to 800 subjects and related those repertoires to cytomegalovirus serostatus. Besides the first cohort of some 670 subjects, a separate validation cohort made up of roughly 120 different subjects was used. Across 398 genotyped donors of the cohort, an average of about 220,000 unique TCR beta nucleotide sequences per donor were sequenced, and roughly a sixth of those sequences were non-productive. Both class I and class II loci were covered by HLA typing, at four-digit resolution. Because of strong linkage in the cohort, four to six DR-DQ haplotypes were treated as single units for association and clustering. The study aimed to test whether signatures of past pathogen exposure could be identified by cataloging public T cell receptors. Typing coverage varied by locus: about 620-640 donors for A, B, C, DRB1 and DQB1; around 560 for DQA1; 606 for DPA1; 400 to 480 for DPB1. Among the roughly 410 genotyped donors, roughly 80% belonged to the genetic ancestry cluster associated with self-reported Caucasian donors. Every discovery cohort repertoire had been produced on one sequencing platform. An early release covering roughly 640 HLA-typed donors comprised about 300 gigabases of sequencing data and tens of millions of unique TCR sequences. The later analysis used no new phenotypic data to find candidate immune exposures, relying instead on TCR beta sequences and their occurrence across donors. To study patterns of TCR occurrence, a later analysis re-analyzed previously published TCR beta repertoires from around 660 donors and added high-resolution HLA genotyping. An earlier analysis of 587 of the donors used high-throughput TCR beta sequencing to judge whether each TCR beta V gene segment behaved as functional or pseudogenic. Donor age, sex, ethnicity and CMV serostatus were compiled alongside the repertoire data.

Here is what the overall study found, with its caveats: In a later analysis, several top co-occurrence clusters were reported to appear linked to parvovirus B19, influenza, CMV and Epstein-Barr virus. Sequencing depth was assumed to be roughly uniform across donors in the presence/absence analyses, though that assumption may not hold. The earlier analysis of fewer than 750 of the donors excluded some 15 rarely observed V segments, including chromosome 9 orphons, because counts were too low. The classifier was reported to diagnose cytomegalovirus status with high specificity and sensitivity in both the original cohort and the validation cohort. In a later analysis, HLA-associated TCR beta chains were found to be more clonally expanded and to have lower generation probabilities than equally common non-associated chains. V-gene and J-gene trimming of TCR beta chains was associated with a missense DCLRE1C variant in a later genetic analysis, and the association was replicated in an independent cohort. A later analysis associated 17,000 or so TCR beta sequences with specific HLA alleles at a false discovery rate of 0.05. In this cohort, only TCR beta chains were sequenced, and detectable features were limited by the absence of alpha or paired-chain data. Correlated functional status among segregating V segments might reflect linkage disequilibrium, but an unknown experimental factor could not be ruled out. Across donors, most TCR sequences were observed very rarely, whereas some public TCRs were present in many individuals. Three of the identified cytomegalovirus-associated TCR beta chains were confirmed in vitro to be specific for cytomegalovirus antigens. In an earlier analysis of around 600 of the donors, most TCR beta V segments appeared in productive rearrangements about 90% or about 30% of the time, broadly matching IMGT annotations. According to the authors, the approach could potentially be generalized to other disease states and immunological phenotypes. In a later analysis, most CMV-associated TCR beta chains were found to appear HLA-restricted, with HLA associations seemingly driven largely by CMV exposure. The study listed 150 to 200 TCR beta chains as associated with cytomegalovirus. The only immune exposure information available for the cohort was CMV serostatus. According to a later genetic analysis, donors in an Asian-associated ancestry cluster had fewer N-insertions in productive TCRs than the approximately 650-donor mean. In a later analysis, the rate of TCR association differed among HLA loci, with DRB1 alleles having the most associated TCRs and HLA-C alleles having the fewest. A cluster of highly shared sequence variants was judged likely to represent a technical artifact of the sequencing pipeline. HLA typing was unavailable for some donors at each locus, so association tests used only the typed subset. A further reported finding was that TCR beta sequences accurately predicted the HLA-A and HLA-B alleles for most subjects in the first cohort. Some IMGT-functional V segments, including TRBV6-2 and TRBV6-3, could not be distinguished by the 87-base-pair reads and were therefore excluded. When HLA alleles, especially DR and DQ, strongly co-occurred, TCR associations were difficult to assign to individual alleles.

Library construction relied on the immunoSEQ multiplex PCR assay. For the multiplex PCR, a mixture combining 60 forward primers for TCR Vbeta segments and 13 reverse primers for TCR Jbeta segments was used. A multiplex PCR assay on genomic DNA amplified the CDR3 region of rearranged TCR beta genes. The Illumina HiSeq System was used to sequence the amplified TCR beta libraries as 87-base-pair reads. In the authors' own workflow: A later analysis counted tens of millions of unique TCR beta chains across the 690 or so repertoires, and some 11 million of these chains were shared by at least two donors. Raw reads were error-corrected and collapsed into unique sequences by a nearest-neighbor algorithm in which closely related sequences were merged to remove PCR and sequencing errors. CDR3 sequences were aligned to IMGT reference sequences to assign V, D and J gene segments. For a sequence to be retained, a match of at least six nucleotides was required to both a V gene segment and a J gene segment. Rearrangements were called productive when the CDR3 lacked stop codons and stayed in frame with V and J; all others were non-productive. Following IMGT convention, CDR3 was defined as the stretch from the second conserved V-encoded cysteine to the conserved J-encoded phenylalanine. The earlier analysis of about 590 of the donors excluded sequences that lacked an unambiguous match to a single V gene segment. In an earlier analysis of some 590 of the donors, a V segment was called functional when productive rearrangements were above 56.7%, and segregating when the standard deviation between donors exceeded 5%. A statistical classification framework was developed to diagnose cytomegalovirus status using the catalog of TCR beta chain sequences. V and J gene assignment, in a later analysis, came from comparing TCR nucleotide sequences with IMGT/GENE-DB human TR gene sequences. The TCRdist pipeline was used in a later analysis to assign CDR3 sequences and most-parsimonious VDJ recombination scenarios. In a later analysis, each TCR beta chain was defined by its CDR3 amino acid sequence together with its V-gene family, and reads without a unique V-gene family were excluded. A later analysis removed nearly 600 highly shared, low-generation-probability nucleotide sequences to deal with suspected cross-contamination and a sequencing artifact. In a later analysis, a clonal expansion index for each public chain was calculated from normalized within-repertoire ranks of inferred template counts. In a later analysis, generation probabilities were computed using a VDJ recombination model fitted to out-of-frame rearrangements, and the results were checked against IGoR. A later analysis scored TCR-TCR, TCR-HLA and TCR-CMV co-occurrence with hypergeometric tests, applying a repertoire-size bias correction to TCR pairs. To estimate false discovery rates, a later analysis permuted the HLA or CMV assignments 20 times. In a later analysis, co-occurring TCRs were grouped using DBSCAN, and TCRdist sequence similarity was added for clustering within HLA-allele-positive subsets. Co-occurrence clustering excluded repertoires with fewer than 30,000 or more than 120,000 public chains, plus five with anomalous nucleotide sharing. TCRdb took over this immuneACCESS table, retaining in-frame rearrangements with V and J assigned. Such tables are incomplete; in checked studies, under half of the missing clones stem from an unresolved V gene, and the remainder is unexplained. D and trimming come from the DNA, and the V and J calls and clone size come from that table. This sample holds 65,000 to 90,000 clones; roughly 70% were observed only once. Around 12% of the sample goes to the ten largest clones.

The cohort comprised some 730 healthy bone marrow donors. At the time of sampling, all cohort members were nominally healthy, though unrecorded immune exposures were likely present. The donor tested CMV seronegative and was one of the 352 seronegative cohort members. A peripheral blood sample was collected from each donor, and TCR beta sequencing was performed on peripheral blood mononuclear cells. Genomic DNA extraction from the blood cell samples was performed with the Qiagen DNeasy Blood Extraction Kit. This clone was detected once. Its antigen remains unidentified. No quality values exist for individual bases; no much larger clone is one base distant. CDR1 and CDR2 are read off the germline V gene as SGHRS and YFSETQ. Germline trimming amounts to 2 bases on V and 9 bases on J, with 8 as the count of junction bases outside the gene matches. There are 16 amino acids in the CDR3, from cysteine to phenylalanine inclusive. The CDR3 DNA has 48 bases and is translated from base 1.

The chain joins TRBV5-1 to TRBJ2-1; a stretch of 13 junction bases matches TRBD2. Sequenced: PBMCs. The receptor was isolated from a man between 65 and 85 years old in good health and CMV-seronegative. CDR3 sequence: CASSFSTSGRAVEQFF. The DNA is TGCGCCAGCAGCTTCAGTACTAGCGGGAGGGCCGTTGAGCAGTTCTTC.